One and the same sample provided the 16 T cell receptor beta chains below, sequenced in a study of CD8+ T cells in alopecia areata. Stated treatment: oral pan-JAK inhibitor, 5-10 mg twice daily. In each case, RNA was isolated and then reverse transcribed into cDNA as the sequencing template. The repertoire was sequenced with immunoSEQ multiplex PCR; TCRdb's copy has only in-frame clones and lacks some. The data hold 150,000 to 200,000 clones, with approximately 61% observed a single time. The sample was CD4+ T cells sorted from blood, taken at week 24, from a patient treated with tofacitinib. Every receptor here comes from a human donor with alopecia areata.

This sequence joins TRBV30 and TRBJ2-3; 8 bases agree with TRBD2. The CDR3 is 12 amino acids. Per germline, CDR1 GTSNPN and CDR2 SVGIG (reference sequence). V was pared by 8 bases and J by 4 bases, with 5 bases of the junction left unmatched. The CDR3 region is CAHTGGSDTQYF. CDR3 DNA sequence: TGTGCCCACACGGGAGGGTCAGATACGCAGTATTTT.

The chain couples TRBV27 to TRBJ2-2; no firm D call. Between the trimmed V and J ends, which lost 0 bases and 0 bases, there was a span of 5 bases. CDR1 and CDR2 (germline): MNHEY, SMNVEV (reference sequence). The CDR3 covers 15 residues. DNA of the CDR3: TGTGCCAGCAGTTTATCGACGGCGAACACCGGGGAGCTGTTTTTT. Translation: CASSLSTANTGELFF.

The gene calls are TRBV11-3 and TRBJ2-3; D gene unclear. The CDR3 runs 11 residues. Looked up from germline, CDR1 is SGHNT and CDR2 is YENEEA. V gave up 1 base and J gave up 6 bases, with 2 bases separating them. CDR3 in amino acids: CASSLADTQYF. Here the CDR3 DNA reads TGTGCCAGCAGCTTAGCCGATACGCAGTATTTT. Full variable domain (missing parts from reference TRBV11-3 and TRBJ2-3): EAGVVQSPRYKIIEKKQPVAFWCNPISGHNTLYWYLQNLGQGPELLIRYENEEAVDDSQLPKDRFSAERLKGVDSTLKIQPAELGDSAVYLCASSLADTQYFGPGTRLTVL.

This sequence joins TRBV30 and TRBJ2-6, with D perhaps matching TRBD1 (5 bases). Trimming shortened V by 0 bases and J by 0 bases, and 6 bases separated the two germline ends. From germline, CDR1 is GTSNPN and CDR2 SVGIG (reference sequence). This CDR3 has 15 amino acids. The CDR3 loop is CAWSVGDSGANVLTF. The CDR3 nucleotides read TGTGCCTGGAGTGTAGGGGACTCTGGGGCCAACGTCCTGACTTTC.

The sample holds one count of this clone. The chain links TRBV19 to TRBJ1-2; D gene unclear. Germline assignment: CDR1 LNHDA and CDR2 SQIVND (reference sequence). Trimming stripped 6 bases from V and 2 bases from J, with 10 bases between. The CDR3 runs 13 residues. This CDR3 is CASRDLTNYGYTF. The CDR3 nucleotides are TGTGCCAGTAGAGACTTGACGAACTATGGCTACACCTTC.

CDR3: CASNSGLSGELFF. Here the CDR3 DNA reads TGCGCCAGCAATTCGGGTTTGTCCGGGGAGCTGTTTTTT. The V call is TRBV4-1, the J call TRBJ2-2; D remains unclear. CDR1 is MGHRA and CDR2 is YSYEKL in the germline V gene. The CDR3 contains 13 residues. The ends were cut back, 7 bases at V and 6 bases at J, with 12 bases in the middle.

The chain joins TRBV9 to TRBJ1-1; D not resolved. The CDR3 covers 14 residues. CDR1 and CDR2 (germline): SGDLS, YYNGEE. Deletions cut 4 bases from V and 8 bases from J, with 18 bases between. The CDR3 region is CASSRESRTREAFF. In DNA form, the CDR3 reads TGTGCCAGCAGCAGGGAGAGTCGTACACGCGAAGCTTTCTTT.

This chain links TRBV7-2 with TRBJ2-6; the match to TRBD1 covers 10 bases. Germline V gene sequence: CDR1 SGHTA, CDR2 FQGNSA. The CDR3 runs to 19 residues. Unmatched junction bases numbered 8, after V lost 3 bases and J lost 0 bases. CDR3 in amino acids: CASSLVTGGPFSGANVLTF. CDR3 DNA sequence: TGTGCCAGCAGCTTGGTGACAGGGGGCCCGTTCTCTGGGGCCAACGTCCTGACTTTC. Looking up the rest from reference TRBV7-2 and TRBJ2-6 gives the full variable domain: GAGVSQSPSNKVTEKGKDVELRCDPISGHTALYWYRQSLGQGLEFLIYFQGNSAPDKSGLPSDRFSAERTGGSVSTLTIQRTQQEDSAVYLCASSLVTGGPFSGANVLTFGAGSRLTVL.

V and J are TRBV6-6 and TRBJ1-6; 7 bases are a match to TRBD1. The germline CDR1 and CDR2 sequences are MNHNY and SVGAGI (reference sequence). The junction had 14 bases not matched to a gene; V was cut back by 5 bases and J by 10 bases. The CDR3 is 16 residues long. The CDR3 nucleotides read TGTGCCAGCAGTATAAAAACAGGGGCCTCCGGGTCACCCCTCCACTTT. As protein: CASSIKTGASGSPLHF.

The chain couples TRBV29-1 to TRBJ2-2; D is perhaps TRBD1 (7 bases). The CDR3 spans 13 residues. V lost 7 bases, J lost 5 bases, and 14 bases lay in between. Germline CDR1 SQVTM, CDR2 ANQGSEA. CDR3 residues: CSAVPGGTGELFF. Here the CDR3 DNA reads TGCAGCGCCGTACCAGGGGGGACCGGGGAGCTGTTTTTT.

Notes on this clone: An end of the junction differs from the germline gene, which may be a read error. The CDR3 protein is CASSPVRGTVQETQYF. In DNA, the CDR3 is TGCGCCAGCAGCCCAGTAAGGGGGACAGTACAAGAGACCCAGTACTTC. The rearrangement links TRBV7-2 to TRBJ2-5; 7 nucleotides line up with TRBD1. This CDR3 region has 16 residues. Germline CDR1 SGHTA, CDR2 FQGNSA.

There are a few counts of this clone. DNA for the CDR3: TGTGCCACCAGCAGAGATATGGGCAGGGGTTCAAGGCAGCCCCAGCATTTT. It codes for CATSRDMGRGSRQPQHF. V usage is TRBV15 and J usage is TRBJ1-5, with D possibly being TRBD1 (6 bases). The length of the CDR3 is 17 residues. V lost 0 bases and J 7 bases, leaving 19 bases between the germline ends. Germline CDR1 is LNHNV and CDR2 is YYDKDF (reference sequence).

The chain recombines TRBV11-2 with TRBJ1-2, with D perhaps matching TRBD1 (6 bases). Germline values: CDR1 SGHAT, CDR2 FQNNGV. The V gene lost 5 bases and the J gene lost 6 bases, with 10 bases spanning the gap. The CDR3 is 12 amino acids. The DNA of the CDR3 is TGTGCCAGCAGCAACTCAGGGGATGGCTACACCTTC. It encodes CASSNSGDGYTF.

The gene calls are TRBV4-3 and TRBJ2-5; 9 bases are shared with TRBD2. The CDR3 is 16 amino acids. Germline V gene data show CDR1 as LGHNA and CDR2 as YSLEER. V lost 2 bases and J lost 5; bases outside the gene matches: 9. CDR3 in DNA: TGCGCCAGCAGCCAAAATTGGACTAGCGTAGGGGAGACCCAGTACTTC. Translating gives CASSQNWTSVGETQYF.

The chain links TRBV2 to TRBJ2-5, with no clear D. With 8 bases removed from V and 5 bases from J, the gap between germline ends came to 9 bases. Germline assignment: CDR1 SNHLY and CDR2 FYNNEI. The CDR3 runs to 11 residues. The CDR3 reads CASYFSETQYF. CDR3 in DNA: TGTGCCAGCTATTTTTCTGAGACCCAGTACTTC. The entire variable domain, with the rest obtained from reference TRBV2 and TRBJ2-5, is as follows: EPEVTQTPSHQVTQMGQEVILRCVPISNHLYFYWYRQILGQKVEFLVSFYNNEISEKSEIFDDQFSVERPDGSNFTLKIRSTKLEDSAMYFCASYFSETQYFGPGTRLLVL.

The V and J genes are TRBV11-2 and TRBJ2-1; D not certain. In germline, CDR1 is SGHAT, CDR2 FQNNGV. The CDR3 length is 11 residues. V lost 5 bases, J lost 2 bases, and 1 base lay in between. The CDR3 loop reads CASSPYNEQFF. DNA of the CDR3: TGTGCCAGCAGCCCCTACAATGAGCAGTTCTTC.